This T cell receptor beta chain was retrieved from a study of beta chain features in type 1 diabetes. The CDR3 has 14 amino acids. Germline CDR1 reads SEHNR; CDR2 reads FQNEAQ (reference sequence). The trim removed 4 bases at V and 4 bases at J, leaving 4 bases unmatched. Study results and limitations: A pattern of fewer insertions and more deletions at VDJ junctions was seen in type 1 diabetes patients.

Details on this clone: Its antigen is undetermined.

The sequenced template was cDNA made from the entire isolated RNA. Clones were sequenced by immunoSEQ multiplex PCR, and TCRdb holds only the in-frame ones, with some missing. The sample includes 350,000 to 450,000 clones, more than 13% seen only once; the top ten take 0.019%. The sample consisted of naive CD4+ T cells from blood. The clonotype comes from a woman under 30 in good health. The V gene is TRBV7-9, the J gene TRBJ2-7; TRBD2 agrees at 10 bases. CDR3 residues: CASSSSGRAYEQYF. The CDR3 DNA is TGTGCCAGCAGCTCGAGCGGGAGGGCGTACGAGCAGTACTTC.